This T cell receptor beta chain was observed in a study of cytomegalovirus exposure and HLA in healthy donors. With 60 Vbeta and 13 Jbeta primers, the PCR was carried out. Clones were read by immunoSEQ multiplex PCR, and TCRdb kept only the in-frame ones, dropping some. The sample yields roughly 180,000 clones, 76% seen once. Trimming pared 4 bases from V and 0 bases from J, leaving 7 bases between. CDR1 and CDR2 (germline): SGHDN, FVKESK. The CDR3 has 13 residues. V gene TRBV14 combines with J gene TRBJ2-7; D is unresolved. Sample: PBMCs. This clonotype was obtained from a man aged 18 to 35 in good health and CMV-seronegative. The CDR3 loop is CASSPRFSYEQYF. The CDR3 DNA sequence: TGTGCCAGCAGCCCGAGGTTCTCCTACGAGCAGTACTTC. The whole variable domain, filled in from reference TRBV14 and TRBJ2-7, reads EAGVTQFPSHSVIEKGQTVTLRCDPISGHDNLYWYRRVMGKEIKFLLHFVKESKQDESGMPNNRFLAERTGGTYSTLKVQPAELEDSGVYFCASSPRFSYEQYFGPGTRLTVT.